This T cell receptor beta chain was found in a study of T cell changes during pregnancy in multiple sclerosis. The CDR3 extends over 13 amino acids. Trimming left V 6 bases short and J 3 bases short, with 12 bases between. Germline assignment: CDR1 SGHRS and CDR2 YFSETQ. Assay used: immunoSEQ multiplex PCR; TCRdb lists only in-frame clones, some missing. The sample carries 95,000 to 100,000 clones, 92% recorded once. The rearrangement joins TRBV5-1 to TRBJ1-1, with D possibly being TRBD1 (5 bases). This TCR derives from a female donor in good health, enrolled as a control in a pregnancy study. The specimen was peripheral blood, collected after pregnancy. The CDR3 is CASTSGRDTEAFF. In DNA, the CDR3 is TGCGCCAGCACCTCAGGGAGGGACACTGAAGCTTTCTTT.